The 13 T cell receptor beta chains below all came from one sample that was sequenced in a study of Ad26.COV2.S vaccination and SARS-CoV-2 variants. Treatment indicated: some 20 received Ad26.COV2.S at low or high dose, single or two shots; five or six received placebo; per-sample allocation not given. On day 63 after the first injection, vaccine and placebo recipients gave samples. Only in-frame clones appear in the TCRdb table, and some are missing; sequencing was by immunoSEQ multiplex PCR. In the table there are 300,000 to 400,000 clones, roughly 90% of which are singletons. Sequencing used peripheral blood, obtained in a trial of Ad26.COV2.S vaccine versus placebo. These receptor sequences come from a person aged 18-60 years who received the Ad26.COV2.S COVID-19 vaccine or a placebo.

This clone was recorded once. The gene calls are TRBV18 and TRBJ1-5, with 9 bases lining up with TRBD1. This CDR3 has 15 amino acids. Germline V gene sequence: CDR1 KGHSH, CDR2 LQKENI. J gave up 6 bases and V 3 bases, and 6 bases lay outside the gene matches. The CDR3 nucleotides are TGTGCCAGCTCACCCCAGGGACAGGGAATTCAGCCCCAGCATTTT. It translates to CASSPQGQGIQPQHF.

This clone was seen once. The rearrangement joins TRBV27 to TRBJ1-4, with D hard to call. Germline CDR1 and CDR2: MNHEY and SMNVEV (reference sequence). The length of the CDR3 is 12 residues. Trimming left V 6 bases short and J 13 bases short, with 15 bases between. The CDR3 coding sequence is TGTGCCAGCAGCCCCGGGAGGGAGGGACTGTTTTTT. This gives the protein CASSPGREGLFF.

This clone was recorded a few times. J is TRBJ1-3 and V is TRBV6-1; perhaps TRBD1 as D (5 bases). Deletions cut 1 base from V and 3 bases from J, with 7 bases between. CDR3 length: 14 amino acids. Germline lookup yields CDR1 MNHNS and CDR2 SASEGT. In DNA, the CDR3 is TGTGCCAGCAGTGAAGGGGACTTTGGAAACACCATATATTTT. Translation: CASSEGDFGNTIYF.

This clone has only one observation. V gene TRBV5-6 combines with J gene TRBJ1-3, with D possibly matching TRBD1 (6 bases). The CDR3 loop spans 16 amino acids. The germline V gene encodes CDR1 SGHDT and CDR2 YYEEEE. Trimming stripped 1 base from V and 4 bases from J, with 15 bases between. The CDR3 region has the DNA TGTGCCAGCAGCTTGTTTGCCGGGGGCGAGGGAAACACCATATATTTT. The encoded protein is CASSLFAGGEGNTIYF.

The chain couples TRBV6-5 to TRBJ1-2; possible D gene TRBD1, 6 bases. Trimming took 2 bases from V and 2 from J, leaving 12 bases between them. Germline V CDR1 and CDR2: MNHEY, SVGAGI. The CDR3 has 15 residues. CDR3 sequence reads: CASSYEGGTNYGYTF. CDR3 DNA sequence: TGTGCCAGCAGTTACGAGGGGGGGACGAACTATGGCTACACCTTC.

CDR3 protein: CASSVDSEGAFF. The DNA for the CDR3 is TGTGCCAGCAGCGTAGATTCCGAGGGAGCTTTCTTT. The chain uses TRBV9 and TRBJ1-1, with D uncertain. This CDR3 region has 12 residues. Germline V gene lookup returns CDR1 SGDLS and CDR2 YYNGEE. V lost 0 bases to trimming and J lost 10 bases, with 10 bases between them.

V is TRBV21-1 and J is TRBJ1-6. TRBV21-1 is a recognized pseudogene. The length of the CDR3 is 21 residues. CDR3 DNA sequence: TGTGCCAGCAGCAAAAGGGGGAGAGGTTTTGGCTCCGCGGGATATAATTCACCCCTCCACTTT. Protein product: CASSKRGRGFGSAGYNSPLHF.

The chain combines TRBV3-1 (or the pseudogene TRBV3-2) with TRBJ1-2; D is ambiguous. The germline V gene has CDR1 LGHDT and CDR2 YNNKEL (reference sequence). The CDR3 is 12 amino acids. Trimming cost V 4 bases and J 8 bases, with 11 bases left between them. CDR3 bases: TGTGCCAGCAGCCTAGACATGGGGGGCTACACCTTC. Translating it yields CASSLDMGGYTF.

V usage is TRBV2 and J usage is TRBJ2-7, with TRBD1 matching over 9 bases. The CDR3 runs to 15 residues. Looked up from germline, CDR1 is SNHLY and CDR2 is FYNNEI. J lost 3 bases, V lost 2 bases, and 5 bases had no gene match. CDR3 DNA: TGTGCCAGCAGTGAACCCGGGACAGGGTTCTACGAGCAGTACTTC. Amino acids: CASSEPGTGFYEQYF. Combining the CDR3 with reference TRBV2 and TRBJ2-7 gives the whole variable domain EPEVTQTPSHQVTQMGQEVILRCVPISNHLYFYWYRQILGQKVEFLVSFYNNEISEKSEIFDDQFSVERPDGSNFTLKIRSTKLEDSAMYFCASSEPGTGFYEQYFGPGTRLTVT.

V gene TRBV7-9 combines with J gene TRBJ2-1; 10 nucleotides agree with TRBD2. The CDR3 contains 15 residues. J gave up 6 bases and V 2 bases, and 4 bases lay outside the gene matches. Germline V gene sequence: CDR1 SEHNR, CDR2 FQNEAQ (reference sequence). CDR3 DNA sequence: TGTGCCAGCAGCTTACTAGCGGGAGCCCCCAATGAGCAGTTCTTC. Translation: CASSLLAGAPNEQFF.

The chain uses TRBV9 and TRBJ1-2; 7 nucleotides agree with TRBD1. The V gene's germline CDR1 is SGDLS and CDR2 YYNGEE. Trimming removed 6 bases from V and 0 bases from J; junction bases left unmatched: 5. This CDR3 is built from 14 residues. CDR3 nucleotide sequence: TGTGCCAGCACCACCGGACAGGCTAACTATGGCTACACCTTC. Its protein is CASTTGQANYGYTF.

The rearrangement joins TRBV7-8 to TRBJ2-3, with D possibly matching TRBD1 (6 bases). V gave up 3 bases and J gave up 5 bases, with 18 bases separating them. This CDR3 contains 16 residues. The V gene's germline CDR1 is SGHVS and CDR2 FQNEAQ. CDR3 nucleotide sequence: TGTGCCAGCAGCTTTACCCGTACGACAGGTGGAGATACGCAGTATTTT. Its translation is CASSFTRTTGGDTQYF.

The rearrangement uses TRBV21-1 and TRBJ1-2; the table's D call TRBD1 went unverified against the DNA. TRBV21-1 counts as a pseudogene. CDR3 length: 21 amino acids. The CDR3 protein is CASSKGRRPGQVSALNYGYTF. The CDR3 DNA follows: TGTGCCAGCAGCAAAGGACGAAGACCGGGACAGGTTAGTGCACTGAACTATGGCTACACCTTC.